These 23 T cell receptor beta chains came from one sample sequenced in a study of shared T cell receptors in the human thymus. Sequencing used immunoSEQ multiplex PCR; TCRdb keeps in-frame clones, though not all of them. The table includes hundreds of thousands of clones, about 87% detected once. This same sample was also part of a study on human thymus T cells.

The sequencing input was thymocytes. These receptors were taken from a boy under three years old with a congenital heart defect.

In its sample, this clone was seen a few times. The CDR3 reads CASSGRTGGSSGNTIYF. The CDR3 nucleotides are TGTGCCAGCAGTGGGAGGACAGGAGGGAGCTCTGGAAACACCATATATTTT. The chain links TRBV6-1 to TRBJ1-3, with TRBD1 identical over 7 bases. CDR3 length equals 17 residues. Losses at the gene ends were 4 bases for V and 0 bases for J; bases not matched to a gene: 9. Germline CDR1 MNHNS, CDR2 SASEGT.

V gene TRBV30 combines with J gene TRBJ1-5; 7 positions agree with TRBD1. V lost 2 bases, J lost 2 bases, and 18 bases stayed unmatched. The CDR3 has 19 amino acids. Looked up from germline, CDR1 is GTSNPN and CDR2 is SVGIG (reference sequence). DNA for the CDR3: TGTGCCTGGAGTACTCCTACCCCTCCCGACAGGGTTGGCAATCAGCCCCAGCATTTT. Its protein is CAWSTPTPPDRVGNQPQHF. Using reference TRBV30 and TRBJ1-5 for the parts outside the CDR3, the full variable domain is SQTIHQWPATLVQPVGSPLSLECTVEGTSNPNLYWYRQAAGRGLQLLFYSVGIGQISSEVPQNLSASRPQDRQFILSSKKLLLSDSGFYLCAWSTPTPPDRVGNQPQHFGDGTRLSIL.

The chain employs TRBV5-1 and TRBJ2-1, with 14 bases lining up with TRBD2. The CDR3 runs to 21 residues. V trimming: 0 bases; J trimming: 0 bases; junction bases outside the gene matches: 11. Looked up from germline, CDR1 is SGHRS and CDR2 is YFSETQ. The CDR3 nucleotides read TGCGCCAGCAGCTTGGATCCGGGACTAGCGGGAGAGGGGAGCTCCTACAATGAGCAGTTCTTC. Translating gives CASSLDPGLAGEGSSYNEQFF. The full variable domain, in which reference TRBV5-1 and TRBJ2-1 provide the parts outside the CDR3, is KAGVTQTPRYLIKTRGQQVTLSCSPISGHRSVSWYQQTPGQGLQFLFEYFSETQRNKGNFPGRFSGRQFSNSRSEMNVSTLELGDSALYLCASSLDPGLAGEGSSYNEQFFGPGTRLTVL.

This chain uses TRBV5-1 with TRBJ1-2, with unresolved D. The CDR3 runs 13 residues. V was pared by 4 bases and J by 8 bases, with 15 bases between. Germline V gives CDR1 SGHRS, CDR2 YFSETQ. Here the CDR3 reads CASSLDRMEGYTF. The CDR3 coding sequence is TGCGCCAGCAGCCTAGACCGCATGGAGGGCTACACCTTC.

The genes are TRBV7-9 and TRBJ2-7; D remains unclear. This CDR3 spans 12 amino acids. Germline CDR1 is SEHNR and CDR2 is FQNEAQ (reference sequence). The V and J ends lost 5 bases and 7 bases respectively, with 12 bases between them. The CDR3 sequence: CASSREAVEQYF. CDR3 DNA sequence: TGTGCCAGCAGCCGTGAGGCGGTGGAGCAGTACTTC.

This chain joins TRBV7-2 and TRBJ2-5; the match to TRBD1 covers 9 bases. Germline loops: CDR1 SGHTA, CDR2 FQGNSA. V lost 4 bases, J lost 5 bases, and 17 bases stayed unmatched. This CDR3 spans 18 amino acids. CDR3 bases: TGTGCCAGCAGCTCCCCCTTTTGTAGGACAGGGGAGACGGAGACCCAGTACTTC. It codes for CASSSPFCRTGETETQYF.

This clone appeared a single time. J is TRBJ2-7 and V is TRBV30, with 10 nucleotides matching TRBD1. Germline V gene data show CDR1 as GTSNPN and CDR2 as SVGIG (reference sequence). The CDR3 totals 13 residues. With V trimmed by 6 bases and J by 3 bases, 5 bases remained unmatched. The CDR3 loop is CACRDRGIYEQYF. CDR3 DNA sequence: TGTGCCTGCCGGGACAGGGGAATCTACGAGCAGTACTTC.

V is TRBV19 and J is TRBJ1-1; TRBD1 might be the D (5 bases). Germline V gene sequence: CDR1 LNHDA, CDR2 SQIVND (reference sequence). Trimming pared 3 bases from V and 6 bases from J, leaving 17 bases between. This CDR3 spans 15 amino acids. CDR3 in amino acids: CASSITSGGKPEAFF. CDR3 nucleotides: TGTGCCAGTAGTATCACGTCGGGGGGAAAACCTGAAGCTTTCTTT.

The chain employs TRBV19 and TRBJ2-3; no firm D call. Germline CDR1 reads LNHDA; CDR2 reads SQIVND (reference sequence). The CDR3 totals 13 residues. V dropped 6 bases and J dropped 2 bases, with 9 bases sitting between them. The CDR3: CASSLTVTDTQYF. In DNA form, the CDR3 reads TGTGCCAGTAGCCTAACAGTCACAGATACGCAGTATTTT. Based on the CDR3 plus reference TRBV19 and TRBJ2-3, the full variable domain is DGGITQSPKYLFRKEGQNVTLSCEQNLNHDAMYWYRQDPGQGLRLIYYSQIVNDFQKGDIAEGYSVSREKKESFPLTVTSAQKNPTAFYLCASSLTVTDTQYFGPGTRLTVL.

The gene calls are TRBV6-5 and TRBJ2-7; TRBD1 is a possible D gene (6 bases). The germline V and J ends were trimmed by 5 bases and 1 base, with 9 bases remaining between them. The CDR3 runs 13 residues. Per germline, CDR1 MNHEY and CDR2 SVGAGI. The CDR3 bases are TGTGCCAGCAGTCAGACAGGTTCCTACGAGCAGTACTTC. Its protein product is CASSQTGSYEQYF.

The J gene is TRBJ2-1, the V gene TRBV27; a weak D match, TRBD2 (6 bases). With 5 bases removed from V and 7 bases from J, the gap between germline ends came to 18 bases. This CDR3 has 15 residues. Germline CDR1 is MNHEY and CDR2 is SMNVEV (reference sequence). CDR3 protein: CASSPVDGSTNEQFF. The CDR3 bases are TGTGCCAGCAGTCCCGTCGACGGGAGTACTAATGAGCAGTTCTTC.

This clone was seen only a few times. The chain joins TRBV28 to TRBJ2-3; weak D call: TRBD1 (6 bases). Germline V gene sequence: CDR1 MDHEN, CDR2 SYDVKM. The V end was cut by 6 bases, the J end by 0 bases, with 19 bases between. This CDR3 is 17 amino acids long. The CDR3 coding sequence is TGTGCCAGCAGAGGGGGAAGCCCTAGTTCTAGCACAGATACGCAGTATTTT. Translation: CASRGGSPSSSTDTQYF.

Regarding this clone: Other DNA variants within this sample encode the same CDR3. CDR3 region: CASRQEKSSYNSPLHF. The CDR3, as DNA: TGTGCCAGCCGTCAAGAGAAGAGCTCCTATAATTCACCCCTCCACTTT. This sequence joins TRBV5-6 and TRBJ1-6; D is ambiguous. From germline, CDR1 is SGHDT and CDR2 YYEEEE. The CDR3 has 16 amino acids. Deletions cut 7 bases from V and 0 bases from J, with 14 bases between.

This clone was seen only a few times. The chain is built from TRBV6-1 and TRBJ2-5, with TRBD2 matching over 8 bases. The CDR3 extends over 14 amino acids. The V gene end was trimmed by 11 bases and the J gene end by 5 bases; junction bases not matched to a gene: 13. CDR1 is MNHNS and CDR2 is SASEGT in the germline V gene. This CDR3 is CACLMAGGGETQYF. The CDR3, as DNA: TGTGCCTGCTTAATGGCGGGAGGAGGGGAGACCCAGTACTTC.

This sequence joins TRBV4-3 and TRBJ2-7; no definite D call. The CDR3 contains 14 residues. CDR1 is LGHNA, CDR2 YSLEER, per germline. V lost 0 bases and J lost 3, with 9 bases in between. CDR3 protein: CASSQEDNDYEQYF. CDR3 nucleotides: TGCGCCAGCAGCCAAGAAGACAACGACTACGAGCAGTACTTC.

This chain uses TRBV4-1 with TRBJ1-4; possibly TRBD1 for D (6 bases). Germline CDR1 MGHRA, CDR2 YSYEKL. V lost 4 bases, J lost 1 base, and 16 bases lay in between. The CDR3 has 17 residues. The CDR3 sequence: CASSLEQGSRTNEKLFF. Written as DNA, the CDR3 is TGCGCCAGCAGCCTAGAACAGGGTAGTCGAACTAATGAAAAACTGTTTTTT.

The J gene is TRBJ2-1, the V gene TRBV7-9; TRBD2 matches at 9 bases. V shed 5 bases and J 7 bases; nucleotides not matched to a gene: 12. Germline assignment: CDR1 SEHNR and CDR2 FQNEAQ (reference sequence). This CDR3 has 16 amino acids. The CDR3 DNA sequence: TGTGCCAGCAGCCTAGAGTTCGGGACTAGCCCAAATGAGCAGTTCTTC. The encoded protein is CASSLEFGTSPNEQFF. Variable domain in full (rest from reference TRBV7-9 and TRBJ2-1): DTGVSQNPRHKITKRGQNVTFRCDPISEHNRLYWYRQTLGQGPEFLTYFQNEAQLEKSRLLSDRFSAERPKGSFSTLEIQRTEQGDSAMYLCASSLEFGTSPNEQFFGPGTRLTVL.

The chain joins TRBV5-4 to TRBJ2-7; the match to TRBD2 covers 10 bases. The junction had 9 bases not matched to a gene; V was cut back by 0 bases and J by 6 bases. CDR3 size: 16 residues. Germline V gene lookup returns CDR1 SGHNT and CDR2 YYREEE (reference sequence). Here the CDR3 DNA reads TGTGCCAGCAGCTTGGCGGCTAGCGGGAGTTCAGGCGAGCAGTACTTC. Protein sequence: CASSLAASGSSGEQYF.

The genes are TRBV19 and TRBJ2-2, with 9 bases matching TRBD2. V dropped 0 bases and J dropped 5; count of bases not matched to a gene: 4. The CDR3 loop spans 16 amino acids. Per the germline V gene, CDR1 is LNHDA and CDR2 is SQIVND (reference sequence). The CDR3 protein is CASSIEGLAGTGELFF. DNA for the CDR3: TGTGCCAGTAGTATAGAGGGGCTAGCGGGGACCGGGGAGCTGTTTTTT.

The gene calls are TRBV28 and TRBJ2-1; D is perhaps TRBD2 (6 bases). The V end was cut by 3 bases, the J end by 0 bases, with 12 bases between. This CDR3 has 16 amino acids. Germline CDR1 is MDHEN and CDR2 is SYDVKM. The CDR3 nucleotides are TGTGCCAGCAGTTTTGGGGACTCGAGCTCCTACAATGAGCAGTTCTTC. It codes for CASSFGDSSSYNEQFF.

To note about this clone: This specimen includes other DNA sequences encoding the same CDR3. The chain employs TRBV29-1 and TRBJ2-7, with 10 bases that match TRBD1. Trimming took 6 bases from V and 4 from J; bases not matched to a gene: 6. The germline V gene encodes CDR1 SQVTM and CDR2 ANQGSEA. The CDR3 loop spans 13 amino acids. The CDR3 here is CSVAPGQGYEQYF. The CDR3 DNA reads TGCAGCGTCGCACCGGGACAGGGGTACGAGCAGTACTTC.

A few counts support this clone. The rearrangement uses TRBV4-3 and TRBJ2-7; 9 positions match TRBD2. V lost 4 bases, J lost 2 bases, and 6 bases stayed unmatched. The germline gives CDR1 LGHNA, CDR2 YSLEER. The CDR3 is 15 amino acids. CDR3 residues: CASSLRTSVTYEQYF. The CDR3 DNA sequence: TGCGCCAGCAGCCTAAGGACTAGCGTTACCTACGAGCAGTACTTC.

The rearrangement links TRBV27 to TRBJ2-2; 8 nucleotides align to TRBD2. V lost 3 bases, J lost 6 bases, and 6 bases stayed unmatched. CDR1 MNHEY and CDR2 SMNVEV come from the germline V gene (reference sequence). CDR3 length: 15 amino acids. CDR3 in DNA: TGTGCCAGCAGTTTTGGTAGCGGGGCTTCCGGGGAGCTGTTTTTT. This sequence encodes CASSFGSGASGELFF.